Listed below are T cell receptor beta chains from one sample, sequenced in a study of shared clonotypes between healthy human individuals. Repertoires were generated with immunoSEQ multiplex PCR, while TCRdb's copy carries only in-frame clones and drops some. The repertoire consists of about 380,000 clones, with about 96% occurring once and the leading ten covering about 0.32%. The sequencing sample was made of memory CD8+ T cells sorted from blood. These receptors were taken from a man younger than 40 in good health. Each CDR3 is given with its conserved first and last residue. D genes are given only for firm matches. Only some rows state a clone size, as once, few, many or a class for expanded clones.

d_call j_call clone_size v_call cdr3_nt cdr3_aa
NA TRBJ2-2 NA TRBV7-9 TGTGCCAGCGAAGAGGCATTGCTCCTCACCGGGGAGCTGTTTTTT CASEEALLLTGELFF
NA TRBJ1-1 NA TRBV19 TGTGCCAGTAGTATAGATCGGGTTGATGTGAACACTGAAGCTTTCTTT CASSIDRVDVNTEAFF
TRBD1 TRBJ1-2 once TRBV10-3 TGTGCCATCAGTGGGACAGGGGGCGGATATGGCTACACCTTC CAISGTGGGYGYTF
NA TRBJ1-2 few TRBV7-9 TGTGCCAGCAGCTTAGGGGGCTATGGCTACACCTTC CASSLGGYGYTF
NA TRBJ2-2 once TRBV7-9 TGTGCCAGCAGCTTAAACGGGGAGCTGTTTTTT CASSLNGELFF
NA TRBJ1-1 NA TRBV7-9 TGTGCCAGCAGCTTAGGGCACGAAGCTTTCTTT CASSLGHEAFF
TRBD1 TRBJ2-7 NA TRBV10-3 TGTGCCATCAGTGCTCCAGGGACAGGGTACTACGAGCAGTACTTC CAISAPGTGYYEQYF
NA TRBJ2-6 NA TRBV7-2 TGTGCCAGCAGCACCACAGGGTCTGGGGCCAACGTCCTGACTTTC CASSTTGSGANVLTF
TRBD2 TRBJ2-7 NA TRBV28 TGTGCCAGCAGGCCCACTAGCGGGAGATATGAGCAGTACTTC CASRPTSGRYEQYF
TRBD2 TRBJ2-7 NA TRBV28 TGTGCCAGCAGTTTCGGGAGGCCCCGCTACGAGCAGTACTTC CASSFGRPRYEQYF
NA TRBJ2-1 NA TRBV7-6 TGTGCCAGCAGCCCTACGGCGGGCTCCTACAATGAGCAGTTCTTC CASSPTAGSYNEQFF
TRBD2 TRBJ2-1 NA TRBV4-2 TGTGCCAGCAGCCTAGCGGGAGAATCCTACAATGAGCAGTTCTTC CASSLAGESYNEQFF
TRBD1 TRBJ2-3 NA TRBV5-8 TGTGCCAGCAGCTTGAGGGACAGGGGCACAGATACGCAGTATTTT CASSLRDRGTDTQYF
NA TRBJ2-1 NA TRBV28 TGTGCCAGCAGTTACTTCCCGGGGGCCAATGAGCAGTTCTTC CASSYFPGANEQFF
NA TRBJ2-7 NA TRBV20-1 TGCAGTGCTAGGGCTAGCCACGAGCAGTACTTC CSARASHEQYF
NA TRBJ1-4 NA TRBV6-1 TGTGCCAGCAGTGAAGGGGTGACCAGGGATGAAAAACTGTTTTTT CASSEGVTRDEKLFF
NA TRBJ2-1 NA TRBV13 TGTGCCAGCAGCTTAGGACTAGTTTCCTACAATGAGCAGTTCTTC CASSLGLVSYNEQFF
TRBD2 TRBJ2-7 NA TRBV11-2 TGTGCCAGCAGCTTCAGACTAGCGGGAGGGGGGGAGCAGTACTTC CASSFRLAGGGEQYF